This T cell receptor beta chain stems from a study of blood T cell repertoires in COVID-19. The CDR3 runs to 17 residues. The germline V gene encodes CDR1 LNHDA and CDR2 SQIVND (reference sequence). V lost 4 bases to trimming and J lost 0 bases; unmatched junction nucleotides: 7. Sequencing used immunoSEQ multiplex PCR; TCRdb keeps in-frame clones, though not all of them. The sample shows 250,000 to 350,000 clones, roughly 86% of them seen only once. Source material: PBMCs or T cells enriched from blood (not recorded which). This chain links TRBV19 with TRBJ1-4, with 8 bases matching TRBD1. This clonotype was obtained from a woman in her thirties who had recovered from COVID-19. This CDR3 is CASSKRTGQTTNEKLFF. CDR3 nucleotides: TGTGCCAGTAGTAAAAGGACAGGGCAAACAACTAATGAAAAACTGTTTTTT.